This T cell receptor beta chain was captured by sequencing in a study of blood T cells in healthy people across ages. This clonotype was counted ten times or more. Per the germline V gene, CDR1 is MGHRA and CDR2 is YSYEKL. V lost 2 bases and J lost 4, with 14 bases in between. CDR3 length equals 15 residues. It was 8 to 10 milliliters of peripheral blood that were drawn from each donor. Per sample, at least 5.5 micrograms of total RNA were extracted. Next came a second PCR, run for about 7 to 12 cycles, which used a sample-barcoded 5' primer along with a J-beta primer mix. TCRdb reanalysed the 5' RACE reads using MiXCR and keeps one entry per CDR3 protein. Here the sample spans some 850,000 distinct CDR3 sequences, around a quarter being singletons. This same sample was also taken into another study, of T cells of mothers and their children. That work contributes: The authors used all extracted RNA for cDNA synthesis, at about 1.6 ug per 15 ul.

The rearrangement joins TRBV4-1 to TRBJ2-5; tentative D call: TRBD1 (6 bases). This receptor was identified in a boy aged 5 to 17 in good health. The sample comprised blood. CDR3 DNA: TGCGCCAGCAGCCAACAGACCAGGGGTTTAGAGACCCAGTACTTC. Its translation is CASSQQTRGLETQYF.